The 10 T cell receptor beta chains below were found in one sample sequenced in a study of cytomegalovirus exposure and HLA in healthy donors (dated by TCRdb to about 2017). Library construction relied on the immunoSEQ multiplex PCR assay. For the multiplex PCR, a mixture combining 60 forward primers for TCR Vbeta segments and 13 reverse primers for TCR Jbeta segments was used. As stored in TCRdb, this immuneACCESS dataset retains in-frame rearrangements with V and J assigned. A fraction of the clones does not appear; measured against another copy, unresolved V genes explain less than half of the discrepancy, and the remainder lacks a known reason. The sample table gives fewer than 150,000 clones. The leading ten clones occupy 1.5% to 2% of the sample. The sequencing input was PBMCs. The receptors originated from a woman in her sixties in good health and CMV-seronegative.

This chain uses TRBV15 with TRBJ1-5; D gene ambiguous. The CDR3 contains 14 residues. V was clipped by 3 bases and J by 4 bases, with 10 bases between them. Germline V gives CDR1 LNHNV, CDR2 YYDKDF (reference sequence). Written as DNA, the CDR3 is TGTGCCACCAGCAGCAGGCCTGGAAATCAGCCCCAGCATTTT. Translated, it gives CATSSRPGNQPQHF.

The chain has TRBV10-3 and TRBJ2-5; 7 bases agree with TRBD1. With V trimmed by 6 bases and J by 1 base, 8 bases remained unmatched. Germline CDR1 ENHRY, CDR2 SYGVKD. The CDR3 is made up of 15 amino acids. The DNA for the CDR3 is TGTGCCATCAGGGAAACGACAGGGAGCCAAGAGACCCAGTACTTC. This encodes CAIRETTGSQETQYF.

The chain is built from TRBV15 and TRBJ2-7; 8 positions match TRBD1. The CDR3 length is 18 residues. The germline gives CDR1 LNHNV, CDR2 YYDKDF (reference sequence). The trim removed 0 bases at V and 4 bases at J, leaving 14 bases unmatched. The CDR3 here is CATSRDKTTGQGIYEQYF. The CDR3 DNA reads TGTGCCACCAGCAGAGATAAGACCACCGGACAGGGAATTTACGAGCAGTACTTC.

The chain combines TRBV12-5 with TRBJ1-2, with 8 bases lining up with TRBD1. Trimming removed 6 bases from V and 4 bases from J; junction bases left unmatched: 7. Germline V gives CDR1 LGHNT, CDR2 FRNRAP. CDR3 length: 14 amino acids. In nucleotides, the CDR3 is TGTGCTAGTGGCCCCCCGACAGGGGTCTATGGCTACACCTTC. Its translation: CASGPPTGVYGYTF.

V usage is TRBV27 and J usage is TRBJ2-3; 7 bases are a match to TRBD2. The CDR3 runs to 17 residues. CDR1 is MNHEY, CDR2 SMNVEV, per germline (reference sequence). V was pared by 2 bases and J by 6 bases, with 14 bases of the junction left unmatched. CDR3 amino acids: CASSLRGGGTATDTQYF. The CDR3 coding sequence is TGTGCCAGCAGTTTAAGGGGCGGGGGAACCGCCACCGATACGCAGTATTTT.

The rearrangement joins TRBV19 to TRBJ2-1, with D hard to call. The CDR3 extends over 11 amino acids. Germline loops: CDR1 LNHDA, CDR2 SQIVND (reference sequence). V gave up 7 bases and J gave up 9 bases, with 10 bases separating them. The CDR3: CASNRGTEQFF. CDR3 sequence (DNA): TGTGCCAGTAATCGCGGTACTGAGCAGTTCTTC.

The chain has TRBV19 and TRBJ2-1, with TRBD2 matching 10 bases. CDR3 length: 15 amino acids. CDR1 LNHDA and CDR2 SQIVND come from the germline V gene (reference sequence). Trimming removed 5 bases from V and 12 bases from J; junction bases left unmatched: 13. CDR3 sequence reads: CASSGGASGGEGQFF. Here the CDR3 DNA reads TGTGCCAGTAGTGGTGGAGCTAGCGGGGGAGAGGGGCAGTTCTTC.

This chain connects TRBV28 to TRBJ1-5; no definite D call. The germline CDR1 and CDR2 sequences are MDHEN and SYDVKM. V was clipped by 3 bases and J by 2 bases, with 8 bases between them. The CDR3 consists of 14 residues. As DNA, the CDR3 is TGTGCCAGCAGTTTGATGGGAGGCAATCAGCCCCAGCATTTT. This gives the protein CASSLMGGNQPQHF. Full variable domain (remainder filled in from reference TRBV28 and TRBJ1-5): DVKVTQSSRYLVKRTGEKVFLECVQDMDHENMFWYRQDPGLGLRLIYFSYDVKMKEKGDIPEGYSVSREKKERFSLILESASTNQTSMYLCASSLMGGNQPQHFGDGTRLSIL.

J is TRBJ2-1 and V is TRBV7-9, with 8 bases aligning to TRBD2. Germline V CDR1 and CDR2: SEHNR, FQNEAQ (reference sequence). Trimming cost V 6 bases and J 8 bases; bases outside gene matches: 12. This CDR3 spans 15 amino acids. The CDR3 here is CASRRSGEASHEQFF. CDR3 DNA sequence: TGTGCCAGCAGACGTAGCGGGGAGGCATCCCATGAGCAGTTCTTC.

The chain employs TRBV6-4 and TRBJ2-7; 11 nucleotides match TRBD2. The CDR3 consists of 15 residues. Germline V gives CDR1 MRHNA, CDR2 SNTAGT. The J segment lost 2 bases and the V segment lost 3 bases, leaving 3 bases of the junction unmatched. This chain's CDR3 is CASSESSGGPYEQYF. Written as DNA, the CDR3 is TGTGCCAGCAGTGAGTCTAGCGGGGGGCCCTACGAGCAGTACTTC.